This T cell receptor beta chain was captured in a study of response to subunit inactivated influenza vaccine. Study-wide points: Authors suggested that a seasonal influenza vaccination recruits few new T cells each time.

Comments on this clonotype: Its antigen is unknown.

TCRdb itself ran the RT-PCR reads through MiXCR, one entry per CDR3 protein. The sample holds hundreds of thousands of distinct CDR3 sequences, about 10% seen once. The germline gives CDR1 MDHEN, CDR2 SYDVKM. This CDR3 comprises 13 residues. The V gene lost 10 bases and the J gene lost 11 bases, with 23 bases spanning the gap. This specimen consisted of PBMCs from blood, obtained about 6 weeks after vaccination. The receptor comes from a man aged 45-65 years who received an inactivated influenza vaccine. This chain uses TRBV28 with TRBJ1-1; D gene unclear. As DNA, the CDR3 is TGTGCCACCTTAGTCTGGGGTACGGGTCCGGCTTTCTTT. Protein sequence: CATLVWGTGPAFF.